This TCR beta chain was observed in a study of blood T cell repertoires in COVID-19. Study details: Some COVID-19 samples were acute and others convalescent; all came from the United States, Italy and Spain. The analysed material was cDNA or gDNA that came from T cells, B-cell-depleted T cells, or PBMCs.

TCRdb keeps only in-frame clones here, not all; method: immunoSEQ multiplex PCR. This sample has 85,000 to 95,000 clones, with 90% to 95% found just once. Trimming at V came to 0 bases and at J to 4 bases, leaving 5 bases not matched to a gene. The CDR3 covers 16 residues. CDR1 SGHRS and CDR2 YFSETQ come from the germline V gene. This clone was found a few times. This TCR was sampled from a woman between 45 and 65 years old in a cohort sampled during active COVID-19. The V gene is TRBV5-1, the J gene TRBJ1-5, with TRBD1 matching 9 bases. Source material: peripheral blood. CDR3 protein: CASSLGTGTGNQPQHF. The CDR3 DNA is TGCGCCAGCAGCTTGGGGACCGGGACAGGGAATCAGCCCCAGCATTTT.